These T cell receptor beta chains were read from a single sample in a study of T cell responses to AZD1222 COVID-19 vaccine. Profiled with immunoSEQ multiplex PCR; TCRdb holds only in-frame clones, not every one. The profile shows some 88,000 clones, 92% of them singletons. This material consisted of peripheral blood, taken on day 0 of AZD1222 vaccination. These receptors originate from an adult in good health. Each CDR3 is given with its conserved first and last residue. A D gene is named only where the DNA matches it firmly.

D | J | V | CDR3 | DNA
TRBD2 | TRBJ2-2 | TRBV28 | CASRIGLAGATGELFF | TGTGCCAGCAGGATAGGACTAGCGGGGGCCACCGGGGAGCTGTTTTTT
NA | TRBJ2-1 | TRBV9 | CASSHNDLGGEQFF | TGTGCCAGCAGCCATAACGACTTGGGGGGTGAGCAGTTCTTC
NA | TRBJ2-3 | TRBV10-3 | CAISPRDTLREGTQYF | TGTGCCATCAGTCCAAGGGACACCTTGCGTGAAGGTACGCAGTATTTT
NA | TRBJ2-1 | TRBV7-9 | CASSPPLSNEQFF | TGTGCCAGCAGCCCCCCGTTGTCCAATGAGCAGTTCTTC
NA | TRBJ2-3 | TRBV3-1/TRBV3-2 | CASSQVVSTDTQYF | TGTGCCAGCAGCCAAGTCGTCAGCACAGATACGCAGTATTTT
NA | TRBJ2-7 | TRBV6-1 | CASSEGLTGTSYEQYF | TGTGCCAGCAGTGAAGGTCTAACAGGAACATCCTACGAGCAGTACTTC
NA | TRBJ1-5 | TRBV24-1 | CATSDPRGRFNQPQHF | TGTGCCACCAGTGATCCCAGGGGACGCTTCAATCAGCCCCAGCATTTT
NA | TRBJ2-2 | TRBV7-9 | CASSGSQGGEDTGELFF | TGTGCCAGCAGCGGATCACAGGGTGGTGAAGACACCGGGGAGCTGTTTTTT
TRBD1 | TRBJ2-7 | TRBV14 | CASSPFEGDRGADEQYF | TGTGCCAGCAGCCCTTTCGAAGGGGACAGGGGTGCCGACGAGCAGTACTTC
NA | TRBJ2-3 | TRBV5-4 | CASSLAGEGTDTQYF | TGTGCCAGCAGCTTGGCGGGCGAGGGGACAGATACGCAGTATTTT
NA | TRBJ2-2 | TRBV9 | CASSVSTTNTGELFF | TGTGCCAGCAGCGTGAGCACCACGAACACCGGGGAGCTGTTTTTT
NA | TRBJ2-2 | TRBV2 | CASIGDKYTGELFF | TGTGCCAGCATCGGGGACAAATACACCGGGGAGCTGTTTTTT
TRBD2 | TRBJ2-1 | TRBV27 | CASSLPGTSGRVYNEQFF | TGTGCCAGCAGTTTACCGGGGACTAGCGGGAGGGTATACAATGAGCAGTTCTTC
TRBD1 | TRBJ1-5 | TRBV2 | CASSNRGLRDQPQHF | TGTGCCAGCAGTAACAGGGGGTTGCGTGATCAGCCCCAGCATTTT